Shown below are 26 T cell receptor beta chains from a single sample sequenced in a study of blood T cell repertoires in COVID-19 (TCRdb year 2020). The library was obtained by the immunoSEQ multiplex PCR assay. The table comes from immuneACCESS by way of TCRdb, which keeps in-frame sequences with V and J called. Part of the clones is missing from these tables; in studies checked, under half for an unresolved V gene and the rest for unknown reasons. The sample data list hundreds of thousands of clones, and about 88% of these were observed just once. The top ten clones comprise over 0.95% of the sample. The specimen sequenced was peripheral blood. The receptors here all came from a man in his forties with acute or convalescent COVID-19.

The V and J genes are TRBV10-3 and TRBJ2-1; D not certain. Germline values: CDR1 ENHRY, CDR2 SYGVKD. Deletions cut 0 bases from V and 6 bases from J, with 6 bases between. The CDR3 is made up of 13 amino acids. The CDR3 bases are TGTGCCATCAGTGAGTCCCTCTTCAATGAGCAGTTCTTC. This gives the protein CAISESLFNEQFF.

This clone was seen just once. In DNA form, the CDR3 reads TGCGCCAGCAGACCCCTTGGAGTAGCGGGGGACAATGAGCAGTTCTTC. The encoded protein is CASRPLGVAGDNEQFF. The chain employs TRBV5-1 and TRBJ2-1; 9 nucleotides agree with TRBD2. The V segment lost 5 bases and the J segment 5 bases; nucleotides outside the gene matches: 11. Per the germline V gene, CDR1 is SGHRS and CDR2 is YFSETQ. The CDR3 sequence is 16 residues long.

The chain uses TRBV19 and TRBJ2-2; 7 bases fit TRBD2. Losses at the gene ends were 3 bases for V and 5 bases for J; bases not matched to a gene: 6. This CDR3 spans 15 amino acids. Per germline, CDR1 LNHDA and CDR2 SQIVND (reference sequence). For the CDR3, the DNA is TGTGCCAGTAGTATCCTAGCGGCGCGGACCGGGGAGCTGTTTTTT. Translating gives CASSILAARTGELFF.

The chain uses TRBV2 and TRBJ1-6, with D hard to call. This CDR3 has 14 residues. V lost 4 bases and J 0 bases, leaving 4 bases between the germline ends. CDR1 and CDR2 from the germline V gene are SNHLY and FYNNEI. The CDR3 DNA is TGTGCCAGCAGTGGAGGCTCCTATAATTCACCCCTCCACTTT. Translated: CASSGGSYNSPLHF.

The V gene is TRBV7-3, the J gene TRBJ1-2, with TRBD1 identical over 7 bases. The trim removed 5 bases at V and 6 bases at J, leaving 9 bases unmatched. The CDR3 spans 14 residues. CDR1 is SGHTA and CDR2 is FQGTGA in the germline V gene. This chain's CDR3 is CASSPTGFEHGYTF. CDR3 DNA: TGTGCCAGCAGCCCGACAGGGTTCGAGCATGGCTACACCTTC.

In DNA, the CDR3 is TGTGCCAGCAGCTCCCGACAGGGGGAAGAGACCCAGTACTTC. Residues: CASSSRQGEETQYF. V is TRBV11-2 and J is TRBJ2-5; TRBD1 matches at 9 bases. CDR1 and CDR2 from the germline V gene are SGHAT and FQNNGV. The J segment lost 3 bases and the V segment lost 4 bases, leaving 3 bases of the junction unmatched. This CDR3 is built from 14 residues.

The chain recombines TRBV11-2 with TRBJ1-1, with 9 bases matching TRBD1. From germline, CDR1 is SGHAT and CDR2 FQNNGV. The CDR3 sequence is 16 residues long. With 5 bases clipped from V and 1 base from J, the junction kept 8 bases outside the gene matches. CDR3 bases: TGTGCCAGCAGCCGTGGGACAGGGATCTCGAACACTGAAGCTTTCTTT. Encoded protein: CASSRGTGISNTEAFF.

Worth noting for this clone: The same CDR3 arises from other DNA sequences in this sample as well. V and J are TRBV5-1 and TRBJ2-2; TRBD1 is a possible D gene (5 bases). The V gene lost 0 bases and the J gene lost 1 base, with 7 bases spanning the gap. Germline V gene data show CDR1 as SGHRS and CDR2 as YFSETQ. There are 15 residues in the CDR3. CDR3 in amino acids: CASSLEGLNTGELFF. CDR3 DNA: TGCGCCAGCAGCTTGGAGGGGTTGAACACCGGGGAGCTGTTTTTT.

This clone was seen only a few times. The V and J genes are TRBV6-2 or TRBV6-3 and TRBJ2-5; 9 bases align to TRBD2. The CDR3 runs to 15 residues. V gave up 0 bases and J gave up 4 bases; unmatched junction bases: 3. The germline V gene has CDR1 MNHEY and CDR2 SVGEGT. The CDR3 protein is CASSYSASGAETQYF. The DNA of the CDR3 is TGTGCCAGCAGTTACTCGGCTAGCGGGGCAGAGACCCAGTACTTC.

The chain carries TRBV4-1 and TRBJ1-2, with a tentative D call TRBD1 (5 bases). This CDR3 region has 13 residues. Germline CDR1 is MGHRA and CDR2 is YSYEKL. V dropped 1 base and J dropped 4 bases, with 7 bases sitting between them. CDR3 nucleotides: TGCGCCAGCAGCCAAGCTCAGGGCTATGGCTACACCTTC. Its protein product is CASSQAQGYGYTF.

CDR3: CASSQRPLLAGGEETQYF. As DNA, the CDR3 is TGCGCCAGCAGCCAAAGACCCCTACTAGCGGGGGGGGAAGAGACCCAGTACTTC. The chain is built from TRBV4-1 and TRBJ2-5, with 13 bases aligning to TRBD2. Losses at the gene ends were 2 bases for V and 3 bases for J; bases not matched to a gene: 9. CDR1 MGHRA and CDR2 YSYEKL come from the germline V gene. This CDR3 spans 18 amino acids.

This clone was observed a handful of times. J is TRBJ1-1 and V is TRBV6-5, with 7 nucleotides matching TRBD1. CDR3 length: 12 residues. V was clipped by 6 bases and J by 4 bases; unmatched bases: 2. Per the germline V gene, CDR1 is MNHEY and CDR2 is SVGAGI. CDR3 protein: CASRTGTTEAFF. The DNA for the CDR3 is TGTGCCAGCAGGACAGGGACCACTGAAGCTTTCTTT.

The chain employs TRBV25-1 and TRBJ1-3; D unresolved. The V gene lost 7 bases and the J gene lost 2 bases, with 9 bases spanning the gap. The length of the CDR3 is 13 residues. Germline V gene data show CDR1 as MGHDK and CDR2 as SYGVNS. The CDR3 region has the DNA TGTGCCAGCATGATCGGAGCTGGAAACACCATATATTTT. It codes for CASMIGAGNTIYF. The whole variable domain, filled in from reference TRBV25-1 and TRBJ1-3, reads EADIYQTPRYLVIGTGKKITLECSQTMGHDKMYWYQQDPGMELHLIHYSYGVNSTEKGDLSSESTVSRIRTEHFPLTLESARPSHTSQYLCASMIGAGNTIYFGEGSWLTVV.

This chain connects TRBV28 to TRBJ1-6; TRBD1 might be the D (5 bases). Trimming took 5 bases from V and 7 from J, leaving 9 bases between them. Germline CDR1 reads MDHEN; CDR2 reads SYDVKM. The CDR3 loop spans 13 amino acids. The CDR3 bases are TGTGCCAGCAGTCGACAGCTGAATTCACCCCTCCACTTT. Translating gives CASSRQLNSPLHF.

The CDR3 DNA follows: TGTGCCACTGGGGGCAGGGCCTATGGCTACACCTTC. Translated: CATGGRAYGYTF. This chain joins TRBV6-5 and TRBJ1-2, with a weak D call TRBD1 (6 bases). The V end was cut by 10 bases, the J end by 4 bases, with 13 bases between. Per germline, CDR1 MNHEY and CDR2 SVGAGI. The CDR3 loop spans 12 amino acids.

The rearrangement uses TRBV10-3 and TRBJ1-1; the match to TRBD1 covers 7 bases. From germline, CDR1 is ENHRY and CDR2 SYGVKD. V dropped 1 base and J dropped 6; count of bases not matched to a gene: 8. CDR3 length equals 15 residues. The CDR3 loop is CAISEFSDRVAEAFF. CDR3 DNA: TGTGCCATCAGTGAGTTTTCCGACAGGGTCGCTGAAGCTTTCTTT.

The CDR3, as DNA: TGTGCCAGCAGCCGAGCAGGGGGGAACTCCTACAATGAGCAGTTCTTC. Its translation: CASSRAGGNSYNEQFF. V usage is TRBV4-2 and J usage is TRBJ2-1, with a possible D match to TRBD1 (7 bases). V dropped 4 bases and J dropped 0 bases, with 13 bases sitting between them. CDR1 and CDR2 from the germline V gene are LGHNA and YNFKEQ. The CDR3 consists of 16 residues.

About this clone: Other DNA sequences in this specimen translate into the identical CDR3. This rearrangement joins TRBV30 to TRBJ1-1; D may be TRBD1 (5 bases). Germline V CDR1 and CDR2: GTSNPN, SVGIG (reference sequence). Trimming pared 0 bases from V and 1 base from J, leaving 9 bases between. The CDR3 runs to 14 residues. CDR3 in amino acids: CAWSVGLRNTEAFF. The CDR3 DNA is TGTGCCTGGAGTGTGGGACTTAGGAACACTGAAGCTTTCTTT. Complete variable domain (other parts from reference TRBV30 and TRBJ1-1): SQTIHQWPATLVQPVGSPLSLECTVEGTSNPNLYWYRQAAGRGLQLLFYSVGIGQISSEVPQNLSASRPQDRQFILSSKKLLLSDSGFYLCAWSVGLRNTEAFFGQGTRLTVV.

V and J are TRBV24-1 and TRBJ2-1; 8 bases are a match to TRBD1. Trimming at V came to 7 bases and at J to 2 bases, leaving 3 bases not matched to a gene. The CDR3 spans 14 residues. CDR1 is KGHDR, CDR2 SFDVKD, per germline. Here the CDR3 DNA reads TGTGCCACCAGCGACAGGGGCACCTACAATGAGCAGTTCTTC. This gives the protein CATSDRGTYNEQFF.

The chain has TRBV5-1 and TRBJ2-7; 8 nucleotides agree with TRBD2. From germline, CDR1 is SGHRS and CDR2 YFSETQ. V lost 0 bases to trimming and J lost 6 bases; unmatched junction nucleotides: 8. This CDR3 spans 15 amino acids. In DNA, the CDR3 is TGCGCCAGCAGCTTGGCGGGGGGGTCCCGCAGCGAGCAGTACTTC. The encoded protein is CASSLAGGSRSEQYF. Full variable domain (rest looked up from reference TRBV5-1 and TRBJ2-7): KAGVTQTPRYLIKTRGQQVTLSCSPISGHRSVSWYQQTPGQGLQFLFEYFSETQRNKGNFPGRFSGRQFSNSRSEMNVSTLELGDSALYLCASSLAGGSRSEQYFGPGTRLTVT.

This rearrangement joins TRBV5-4 to TRBJ1-6, with 7 nucleotides matching TRBD1. J was trimmed by 6 bases and V by 2 bases; bases with no gene match: 5. Germline lookup yields CDR1 SGHNT and CDR2 YYREEE (reference sequence). The CDR3 runs to 15 residues. The CDR3 sequence: CASSFRDRPNSPLHF. DNA of the CDR3: TGTGCCAGCAGCTTCCGGGACAGACCTAATTCACCCCTCCACTTT.

This clone was seen once. The genes are TRBV3-1 (or the pseudogene TRBV3-2) and TRBJ1-1; 11 nucleotides match TRBD1. The CDR3 has 15 amino acids. The V segment lost 2 bases and the J segment 4 bases; nucleotides outside the gene matches: 3. The germline CDR1 and CDR2 sequences are LGHDT and YNNKEL (reference sequence). The CDR3 DNA reads as TGTGCCAGCAGCCAACCTGGGACAGGGGGCACTGAAGCTTTCTTT. As protein: CASSQPGTGGTEAFF.

This rearrangement joins TRBV5-6 to TRBJ1-1; D is ambiguous. The CDR3 covers 15 residues. V was pared by 4 bases and J by 0 bases, with 13 bases between. Germline CDR1 reads SGHDT; CDR2 reads YYEEEE. The CDR3 region is CASSLYLALNTEAFF. The CDR3, as DNA: TGTGCCAGCAGCCTATACCTCGCCCTGAACACTGAAGCTTTCTTT.

The chain is built from TRBV19 and TRBJ1-5; D remains ambiguous. Trimming shortened V by 1 base and J by 1 base, and 11 bases separated the two germline ends. The CDR3 is 16 amino acids. Per the germline V gene, CDR1 is LNHDA and CDR2 is SQIVND (reference sequence). In DNA form, the CDR3 reads TGTGCCAGTAGTATAGGGGCAGGAGGGAGCAATCAGCCCCAGCATTTT. It codes for CASSIGAGGSNQPQHF.

The chain recombines TRBV18 with TRBJ1-4; D is possibly TRBD1 (5 bases). V lost 6 bases and J lost 5, with 16 bases in between. The CDR3 covers 15 residues. The V gene's germline CDR1 is KGHSH and CDR2 LQKENI. CDR3 amino acids: CASSLTGRTNEKLFF. CDR3 DNA: TGTGCCAGCTCCCTTACCGGACGGACAAATGAAAAACTGTTTTTT.

V and J are TRBV7-9 and TRBJ2-1; D not resolved. The CDR3 sequence is 12 residues long. Germline CDR1 and CDR2: SEHNR and FQNEAQ (reference sequence). V lost 9 bases to trimming and J lost 3 bases, with 9 bases between them. The CDR3 loop reads CASKTDYNEQFF. CDR3 DNA: TGTGCCAGTAAAACAGACTACAATGAGCAGTTCTTC.